This T cell receptor beta chain was captured by sequencing in a study of T cells in Graves' hyperthyroidism and ophthalmopathy. Germline V gene lookup returns CDR1 MNHEY and CDR2 SVGAGI. The CDR3 has 13 residues. The V and J ends lost 2 bases and 6 bases respectively, with 7 bases between them. The investigators amplified TCR beta CDR3 regions from RNA transcripts. First-round RT-PCR targeting the TCR CDR3 was performed with the HTBI primer set. From the multiplex PCR reads, TCRdb called clonotypes with MiXCR, one entry per CDR3 protein. The data contain approximately 380,000 distinct CDR3 sequences, roughly 19% of them singletons. In its sample, this clonotype was seen many times.

Specimen: blood. V usage is TRBV6-5 and J usage is TRBJ2-2; TRBD2 might be the D (6 bases). The sequence came from a woman aged 18-29 years with Graves' hyperthyroidism. In DNA form, the CDR3 reads TGTGCCAGCAGTTACGGGGGGTCCGGGGAGCTGTTTTTT. Translation gives CASSYGGSGELFF.